This TCR beta chain was recorded in a study of cytomegalovirus exposure and HLA in healthy donors. PCR primers comprised 60 Vbeta and 13 Jbeta primers. Produced via immunoSEQ multiplex PCR; TCRdb's table is partial and in-frame only. This table holds about 76,000 clones, under 80% found once. Between the trimmed V and J ends, which lost 0 bases and 8 bases, there was a span of 8 bases. CDR3 length: 14 residues. Per the germline V gene, CDR1 is PRHDT and CDR2 is FYEKMQ (reference sequence). Notes on the study in general: Later analysis showed TCR association rates varying by HLA locus, highest for DRB1 and lowest for HLA-C.

A remark on this clone: The target antigen is unknown.

J is TRBJ1-6 and V is TRBV13, with a possible D match to TRBD1 (5 bases). The sequencing input was PBMCs. The clonotype originates from a man between 60 and 75 years old in good health and CMV-seropositive. DNA for the CDR3: TGTGCCAGCAGCTTAGGGGGACTTGATTCACCCCTCCACTTT. Its translation is CASSLGGLDSPLHF.